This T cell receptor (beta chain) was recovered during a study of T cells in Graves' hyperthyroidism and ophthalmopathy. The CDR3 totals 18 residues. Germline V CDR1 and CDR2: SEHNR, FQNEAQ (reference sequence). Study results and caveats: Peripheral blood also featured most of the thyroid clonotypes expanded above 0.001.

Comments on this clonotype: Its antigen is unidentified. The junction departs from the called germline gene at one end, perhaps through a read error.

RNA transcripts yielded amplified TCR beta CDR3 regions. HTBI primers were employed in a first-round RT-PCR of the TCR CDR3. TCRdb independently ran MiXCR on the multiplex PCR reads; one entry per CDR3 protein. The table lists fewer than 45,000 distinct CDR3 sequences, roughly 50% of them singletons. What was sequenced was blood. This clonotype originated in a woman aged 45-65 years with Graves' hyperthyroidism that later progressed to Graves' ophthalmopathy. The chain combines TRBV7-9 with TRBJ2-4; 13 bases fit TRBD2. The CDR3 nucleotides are TGTACCAGCAGCCCTTGGGGGACTAGCGGGACCCCCAAAAACATTCAGTACTTC. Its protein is CTSSPWGTSGTPKNIQYF.